Each of the 23 T cell receptor beta chains below was sequenced from the same sample in a study of molecular identifiers for immune sequencing clone quantification. TCRdb reanalysed the PCR reads using MiXCR and keeps one entry per CDR3 protein. The sample includes around 460,000 distinct CDR3 sequences, around 23% of them seen just once. Sequencing was carried out using naive CD8+ T cells from blood, with Jurkat cell RNA spiked in. The subset is: FACS-sorted CD8+CD4-CCR7+CD45RA+ naive T cells. Source of these receptors: a human donor in good health. Some libraries in this study had Jurkat cell RNA spiked in.

This rearrangement joins TRBV28 to TRBJ1-4; tentatively, D is TRBD1 (5 bases). V lost 0 bases and J 6 bases, leaving 20 bases between the germline ends. The CDR3 has 18 residues. The V gene's germline CDR1 is MDHEN and CDR2 SYDVKM. The CDR3 DNA reads TGTGCCAGCAGTTTATGGGGGGACTTTACTCCATCTGATGAAAAACTGTTTTTT. It is translated as CASSLWGDFTPSDEKLFF.

Turning to this clonotype: Since a much larger clone is just one base distant, this may be a read error. In DNA, the CDR3 is TGCAGTGCTAGTCGGGGGTACACTGAAGCTTCCTTT. Amino acids: CSASRGYTEASF. The J gene is TRBJ1-1, the V gene TRBV20-1, with D tentatively TRBD1 (5 bases). Germline CDR1 reads DFQATT; CDR2 reads SNEGSKA (reference sequence). The CDR3 consists of 12 residues.

This clonotype came up a few times. V gene TRBV20-1 combines with J gene TRBJ1-6; D unresolved. The CDR3 extends over 18 amino acids. V lost 0 bases to trimming and J lost 0 bases, with 15 bases between them. Germline V gene lookup returns CDR1 DFQATT and CDR2 SNEGSKA (reference sequence). CDR3 protein: CSARDEGLTSSYNSPLHF. CDR3 coding DNA: TGCAGTGCTAGAGATGAGGGTCTAACTAGCTCCTATAATTCACCCCTCCACTTT.

This clonotype was seen repeatedly, ten times or more. The V call is TRBV14, the J call TRBJ1-1, with D hard to call. V lost 4 bases to trimming and J lost 0 bases, with 12 bases between them. The CDR3 runs 15 residues. CDR1 SGHDN and CDR2 FVKESK come from the germline V gene. CDR3 in amino acids: CASSRTEDLNTEAFF. DNA of the CDR3: TGTGCCAGCAGCCGGACGGAGGATTTGAACACTGAAGCTTTCTTT.

Concerning this clonotype itself: Compared with germline, one end of the junction differs, possibly owing to a read error. J is TRBJ1-3 and V is TRBV5-1; 7 nucleotides agree with TRBD1. Germline V gene sequence: CDR1 SGHRS, CDR2 YFSETQ. The CDR3 loop spans 18 amino acids. The CDR3 bases are TGCGCCAGCAGCTTGGATTCACCGGGACAGCTCTCTGGAGACACCATATATTTT. Translation gives CASSLDSPGQLSGDTIYF.

This chain links TRBV30 with TRBJ2-1; TRBD2 is a possible D gene (5 bases). Germline CDR1 GTSNPN, CDR2 SVGIG (reference sequence). V lost 4 bases, J lost 5 bases, and 21 bases lay in between. CDR3 length: 16 amino acids. The CDR3 spells CAWTMVYGLNNNEQFF. CDR3 nucleotides: TGTGCCTGGACCATGGTCTACGGACTGAATAACAATGAGCAGTTCTTC.

V and J are TRBV19 and TRBJ1-4; 7 positions agree with TRBD1. CDR3 length equals 12 residues. The V and J ends lost 7 bases and 8 bases, in that order; junction bases with no gene match: 4. Germline CDR1 and CDR2: LNHDA and SQIVND (reference sequence). This CDR3 reads CASNGQDEKLFF. The CDR3 nucleotides read TGTGCCAGTAACGGACAGGACGAAAAACTGTTTTTT.

At least ten counts were recorded for this clonotype. The chain links TRBV30 to TRBJ2-2; 10 bases are a match to TRBD2. CDR1 and CDR2 from the germline V gene are GTSNPN and SVGIG (reference sequence). V dropped 2 bases and J dropped 0; count of bases not matched to a gene: 15. CDR3 length: 20 amino acids. DNA for the CDR3: TGTGCCTGGAGTCCTCCTAAACCCTGGACTAGCGGACCGAACACCGGGGAGCTGTTTTTT. Translation gives CAWSPPKPWTSGPNTGELFF. Drawing the rest from reference TRBV30 and TRBJ2-2, the complete variable domain is SQTIHQWPATLVQPVGSPLSLECTVEGTSNPNLYWYRQAAGRGLQLLFYSVGIGQISSEVPQNLSASRPQDRQFILSSKKLLLSDSGFYLCAWSPPKPWTSGPNTGELFFGEGSRLTVL.

This clonotype has a handful of counts. The V and J genes are TRBV27 and TRBJ1-5; D not resolved. Germline loops: CDR1 MNHEY, CDR2 SMNVEV (reference sequence). V lost 4 bases to trimming and J lost 6 bases, with 16 bases between them. The CDR3 is made up of 15 amino acids. The CDR3 nucleotides are TGTGCCAGCAGTTCACTCCCTCCCAGGTCTCAGCCCCAGCATTTT. Translating gives CASSSLPPRSQPQHF.

About this clonotype: Possible read error: a much larger clone is one base away. The V gene is TRBV7-2, the J gene TRBJ1-5; D remains unclear. Per the germline V gene, CDR1 is SGHTA and CDR2 is FQGNSA. The CDR3 is made up of 14 amino acids. The germline V and J ends were trimmed by 2 bases and 5 bases, with 10 bases remaining between them. The CDR3 sequence is CASSLLEYHQPQHF. The DNA of the CDR3 is TGTGCCAGCAGCTTACTGGAGTACCATCAGCCCCAGCATTTT.

The table lists this clonotype with many counts. The chain is built from TRBV7-2 and TRBJ2-7; no clear D gene. V shed 1 base and J shed 5 bases, with 6 bases lying between them. CDR3 length equals 12 residues. In germline, CDR1 is SGHTA, CDR2 FQGNSA. This chain's CDR3 is CASSLGPHEQYF. CDR3 sequence (DNA): TGTGCCAGCAGCTTAGGTCCCCACGAGCAGTACTTC.

A few counts support this clonotype. The chain employs TRBV27 and TRBJ1-2; unclear D gene. The CDR3 sequence is 15 residues long. CDR1 is MNHEY and CDR2 is SMNVEV in the germline V gene (reference sequence). The ends were cut back, 2 bases at V and 5 bases at J, with 15 bases in the middle. The chain's CDR3 is CASSLRSPTLYGYTF. The CDR3 DNA reads as TGTGCCAGCAGTTTACGGTCACCTACCCTTTATGGCTACACCTTC.

This chain joins TRBV20-1 and TRBJ2-7; 8 nucleotides align to TRBD2. The CDR3 sequence is 15 residues long. Per germline, CDR1 DFQATT and CDR2 SNEGSKA (reference sequence). V was pared by 4 bases and J by 6 bases, with 14 bases of the junction left unmatched. In DNA form, the CDR3 reads TGCAGTGCTAAGACCTATAGCGGGGTCCGCTGCGAGCAGTACTTC. Translation gives CSAKTYSGVRCEQYF.

This clonotype has only a few counts. The rearrangement joins TRBV10-1 to TRBJ2-2; D possibly corresponds to TRBD1 (5 bases). Per the germline V gene, CDR1 is WNHNN and CDR2 is SYGVQD (reference sequence). V was shortened by 1 base and J by 6 bases, with 12 bases between the two germline ends. The CDR3 consists of 15 residues. The CDR3 DNA reads as TGCGCCAGCAGTGAGTTTGCCAGGGCCCCCGGGGAGCTGTTTTTT. It yields the protein CASSEFARAPGELFF.

Only a few counts were recorded for this clonotype. The chain carries TRBV27 and TRBJ2-6; the match to TRBD1 covers 7 bases. The germline CDR1 and CDR2 sequences are MNHEY and SMNVEV (reference sequence). CDR3 size: 18 residues. Losses at the gene ends were 5 bases for V and 0 bases for J; bases not matched to a gene: 10. CDR3 nucleotide sequence: TGTGCCAGCAGTAGACAGACAGGGATACCCTCTGGGGCCAACGTCCTGACTTTC. It yields the protein CASSRQTGIPSGANVLTF.

The rearrangement uses TRBV6-1 and TRBJ2-1, with 9 positions matching TRBD2. Germline CDR1 MNHNS, CDR2 SASEGT. CDR3 length equals 14 residues. The CDR3 DNA follows: TGTGTCACCTATAGCGGGAGAGCGGGGAATGAGCAGTTCTTC. It translates to CVTYSGRAGNEQFF.

This clonotype appeared many times. The V gene is TRBV10-2, the J gene TRBJ1-5, with D perhaps TRBD1 (6 bases). V gave up 10 bases and J gave up 0 bases, with 13 bases separating them. The length of the CDR3 is 14 residues. Germline V gene lookup returns CDR1 WSHSY and CDR2 SAAADI. The DNA of the CDR3 is TGCGCCAACCAGACAGGCAATAGCAATCAGCCCCAGCATTTT. This sequence encodes CANQTGNSNQPQHF.

This chain links TRBV4-1 with TRBJ1-1, with D hard to call. Germline CDR1 reads MGHRA; CDR2 reads YSYEKL. The CDR3 contains 16 residues. V was clipped by 1 base and J by 6 bases, with 18 bases between them. The CDR3 DNA sequence: TGCGCCAGCAGCCAAGGCCCTGGGGTAGGCGGATCTGAAGCTTTCTTT. Its translation is CASSQGPGVGGSEAFF.

As to this clonotype: A much larger clone differs by one base, so this may be a read error. The V and J genes are TRBV29-1 and TRBJ2-7; TRBD1 aligns across 11 bases. From germline, CDR1 is SQVTM and CDR2 ANQGSEA. V dropped 3 bases and J dropped 4; count of bases not matched to a gene: 11. The CDR3 length is 16 residues. The CDR3 spells CSVEIVGTGGEYEQYF. The CDR3 DNA sequence: TGCAGCGTTGAGATCGTTGGGACAGGGGGAGAGTACGAGCAGTACTTC.

As to this clonotype: A junction boundary mismatches the germline segment, possibly from a read error. The chain joins TRBV7-6 to TRBJ2-1, with 11 bases lining up with TRBD2. This CDR3 is 16 amino acids long. Germline assignment: CDR1 SGHVS and CDR2 FNYEAQ. Here the CDR3 DNA reads TGTGCCAGCGGCTTACTAGCGGGAGCCTCCTACAATGAGCAGTTCTTC. Its protein is CASGLLAGASYNEQFF.

This clonotype was detected a few times. The chain couples TRBV4-2 to TRBJ2-1, with 11 nucleotides matching TRBD2. Germline CDR1 and CDR2: LGHNA and YNFKEQ. The junction had 6 bases not matched to a gene; V was cut back by 0 bases and J by 8 bases. The CDR3 covers 16 residues. The CDR3 loop reads CASSQELLAGGHEQFF. The CDR3 nucleotides are TGTGCCAGCAGCCAAGAGCTGCTAGCGGGAGGCCATGAGCAGTTCTTC.

The J gene is TRBJ1-1, the V gene TRBV6-5, with D possibly matching TRBD1 (6 bases). The germline gives CDR1 MNHEY, CDR2 SVGAGI. With 2 bases removed from V and 5 bases from J, the gap between germline ends came to 9 bases. This CDR3 has 13 residues. In DNA, the CDR3 is TGTGCCAGCAGTTACGGACAGTGGACTGAAGCTTTCTTT. Protein: CASSYGQWTEAFF.

This clonotype was seen repeatedly, ten times or more. This chain links TRBV28 with TRBJ2-7; a possible D gene is TRBD1 (6 bases). CDR1 and CDR2 from the germline V gene are MDHEN and SYDVKM. The V end was cut by 5 bases, the J end by 4 bases, with 15 bases between. The CDR3 length is 14 residues. The CDR3 here is CASSPEQGKYEQYF. Here the CDR3 DNA reads TGTGCCAGCAGTCCCGAACAGGGAAAGTACGAGCAGTACTTC.